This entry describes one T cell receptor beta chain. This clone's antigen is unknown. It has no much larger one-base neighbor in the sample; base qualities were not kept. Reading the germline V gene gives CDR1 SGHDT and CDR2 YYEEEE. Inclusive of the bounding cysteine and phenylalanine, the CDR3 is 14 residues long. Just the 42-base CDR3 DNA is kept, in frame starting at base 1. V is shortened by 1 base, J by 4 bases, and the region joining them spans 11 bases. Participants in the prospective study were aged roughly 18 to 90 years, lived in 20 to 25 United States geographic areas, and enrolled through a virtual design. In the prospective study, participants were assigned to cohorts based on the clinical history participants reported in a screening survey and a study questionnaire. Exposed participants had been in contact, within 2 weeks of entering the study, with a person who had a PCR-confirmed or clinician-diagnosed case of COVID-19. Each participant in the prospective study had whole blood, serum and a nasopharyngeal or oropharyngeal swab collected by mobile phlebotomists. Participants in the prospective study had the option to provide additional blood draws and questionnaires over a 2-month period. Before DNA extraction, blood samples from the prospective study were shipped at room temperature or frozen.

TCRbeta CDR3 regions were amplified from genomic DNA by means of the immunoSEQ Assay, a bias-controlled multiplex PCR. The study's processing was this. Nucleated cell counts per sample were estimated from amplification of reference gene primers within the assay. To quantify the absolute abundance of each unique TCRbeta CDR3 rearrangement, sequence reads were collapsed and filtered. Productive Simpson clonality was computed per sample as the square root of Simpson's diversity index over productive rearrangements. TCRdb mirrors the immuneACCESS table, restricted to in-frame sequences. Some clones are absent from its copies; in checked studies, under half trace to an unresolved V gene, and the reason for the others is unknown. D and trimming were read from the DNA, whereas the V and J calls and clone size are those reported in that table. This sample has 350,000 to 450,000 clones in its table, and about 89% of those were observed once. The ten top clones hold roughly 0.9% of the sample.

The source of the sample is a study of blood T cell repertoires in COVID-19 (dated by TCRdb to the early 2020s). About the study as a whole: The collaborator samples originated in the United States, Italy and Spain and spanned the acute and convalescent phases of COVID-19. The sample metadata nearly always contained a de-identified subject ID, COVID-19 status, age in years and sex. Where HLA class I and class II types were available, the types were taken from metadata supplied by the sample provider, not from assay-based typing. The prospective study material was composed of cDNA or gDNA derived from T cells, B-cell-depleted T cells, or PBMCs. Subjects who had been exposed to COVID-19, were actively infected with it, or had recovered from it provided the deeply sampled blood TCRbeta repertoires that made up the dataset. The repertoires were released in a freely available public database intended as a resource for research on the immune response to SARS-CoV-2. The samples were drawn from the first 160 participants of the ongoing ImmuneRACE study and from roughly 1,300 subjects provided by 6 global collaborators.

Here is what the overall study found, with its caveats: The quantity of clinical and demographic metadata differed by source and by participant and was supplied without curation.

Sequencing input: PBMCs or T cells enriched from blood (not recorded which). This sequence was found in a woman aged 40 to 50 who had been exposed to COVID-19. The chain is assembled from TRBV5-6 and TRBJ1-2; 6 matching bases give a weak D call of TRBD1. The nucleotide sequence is TGTGCCAGCAGCTTGAACAGGGTAATCTATGGCTACACCTTC. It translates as CASSLNRVIYGYTF.